This T cell receptor (beta chain) was profiled in a study of blood T cell repertoires in COVID-19. Across the study: Both acute and convalescent COVID-19 samples were obtained from the United States, Italy and Spain. In each case, the material was cDNA or gDNA derived from T cells, B-cell-depleted T cells, or PBMCs.

How the authors handled the data: Amplification of reference gene primers provided the estimated nucleated cell counts. The assay was immunoSEQ multiplex PCR, and TCRdb's table has in-frame clones only and misses some. The V and J calls and clone size are taken from that table; D and trimming were inferred from the DNA. The sample has 100,000 to 140,000 clones, approximately 88% seen once. The CDR3 has 15 residues. V was pared by 5 bases and J by 6 bases, with 12 bases of the junction left unmatched. Germline V gene data show CDR1 as MDHEN and CDR2 as SYDVKM. This TCR derives from a man between 50 and 59 years old with active or convalescent COVID-19. The gene calls are TRBV28 and TRBJ1-1; 7 bases align to TRBD1. Source material: peripheral blood. The CDR3 region is CASSGPDRTLAEAFF. CDR3 DNA sequence: TGTGCCAGCAGTGGCCCGGACAGGACTTTAGCTGAAGCTTTCTTT.